The 17 T cell receptor beta chains in this list originate from one sample, sequenced in a study of blood T cell repertoires in COVID-19. Only in-frame clones appear in the TCRdb table, and some are missing; sequencing was by immunoSEQ multiplex PCR. The data hold 150,000 to 200,000 clones, with 75% to 95% observed a single time. Sequenced sample: peripheral blood. All receptors come from a man aged 45-65 years with acute or convalescent COVID-19.

This clone was detected once. This sequence joins TRBV5-4 and TRBJ2-5; D uncertain. With 0 bases removed from V and 0 bases from J, the gap between germline ends came to 6 bases. The CDR3 is 14 amino acids. Germline V gene sequence: CDR1 SGHNT, CDR2 YYREEE (reference sequence). This CDR3 is CASSLEEYQETQYF. The CDR3 DNA sequence: TGTGCCAGCAGCTTGGAAGAGTACCAAGAGACCCAGTACTTC. The full variable domain, rest sourced from reference TRBV5-4 and TRBJ2-5, is ETGVTQSPTHLIKTRGQQVTLRCSSQSGHNTVSWYQQALGQGPQFIFQYYREEENGRGNFPPRFSGLQFPNYSSELNVNALELDDSALYLCASSLEEYQETQYFGPGTRLLVL.

This clone came up once. The CDR3 reads CASRHPGAADTQYF. Here the CDR3 DNA reads TGTGCCAGCAGGCACCCAGGGGCCGCAGATACGCAGTATTTT. V gene TRBV27 combines with J gene TRBJ2-3; D perhaps matches TRBD1 (6 bases). The CDR3 runs 14 residues. From germline, CDR1 is MNHEY and CDR2 SMNVEV (reference sequence). The V end lost 6 bases, the J end lost 4 bases, and 14 bases lay between the germline ends.

This clone was seen a handful of times. The chain combines TRBV5-1 with TRBJ2-2, with D perhaps matching TRBD1 (5 bases). The CDR3 consists of 16 residues. Trimming removed 7 bases from V and 1 base from J, with 17 bases in between. Germline V lookup: CDR1 SGHRS, CDR2 YFSETQ. The CDR3 DNA follows: TGCGCCAGCGCCTCCAAGGGGCAGGGGAACACCGGGGAGCTGTTTTTT. This gives the protein CASASKGQGNTGELFF.

CDR3 amino acids: CASSPGQRETQYF. Written as DNA, the CDR3 is TGTGCCAGCAGTCCGGGACAGAGGGAGACCCAGTACTTC. This chain links TRBV12-3 or TRBV12-4 with TRBJ2-5; 7 nucleotides align to TRBD1. The ends lost 5 bases at V and 5 bases at J; junction bases unmatched: 5. The CDR3 sequence is 13 residues long.

This chain connects TRBV14 to TRBJ2-5; the match to TRBD2 covers 8 bases. Germline CDR1 is SGHDN and CDR2 is FVKESK. Unmatched junction bases numbered 7, after V lost 2 bases and J lost 5 bases. CDR3 length: 15 amino acids. DNA for the CDR3: TGTGCCAGCAGCCAATCAGCGGGAGCCGGGGAGACCCAGTACTTC. Its protein product is CASSQSAGAGETQYF. Full variable domain (remainder filled in from reference TRBV14 and TRBJ2-5): EAGVTQFPSHSVIEKGQTVTLRCDPISGHDNLYWYRRVMGKEIKFLLHFVKESKQDESGMPNNRFLAERTGGTYSTLKVQPAELEDSGVYFCASSQSAGAGETQYFGPGTRLLVL.

J is TRBJ2-6 and V is TRBV7-3; tentatively, D is TRBD2 (5 bases). Germline CDR1 reads SGHTA; CDR2 reads FQGTGA. The germline V and J ends were trimmed by 5 bases and 2 bases, with 10 bases remaining between them. This CDR3 comprises 15 residues. CDR3 sequence (DNA): TGTGCCAGCAGCCCCGGGGAAGCTGGGGCCAACGTCCTGACTTTC. Translated: CASSPGEAGANVLTF. The full variable domain, with the rest looked up from reference TRBV7-3 and TRBJ2-6, is GAGVSQTPSNKVTEKGKYVELRCDPISGHTALYWYRQSLGQGPEFLIYFQGTGAADDSGLPNDRFFAVRPEGSVSTLKIQRTERGDSAVYLCASSPGEAGANVLTFGAGSRLTVL.

This sequence joins TRBV20-1 and TRBJ2-5; D gene uncertain. With 5 bases removed from V and 4 bases from J, the gap between germline ends came to 5 bases. The CDR3 has 10 amino acids. Germline loops: CDR1 DFQATT, CDR2 SNEGSKA (reference sequence). This chain's CDR3 is CSAARETQYF. DNA for the CDR3: TGCAGTGCTGCCAGAGAGACCCAGTACTTC.

This clone was seen a single time. This chain links TRBV19 with TRBJ2-7, with a tentative D call TRBD2 (6 bases). This CDR3 spans 15 amino acids. CDR1 LNHDA and CDR2 SQIVND come from the germline V gene (reference sequence). The germline V and J ends were trimmed by 5 bases and 2 bases, with 16 bases remaining between them. CDR3 in DNA: TGTGCCAGTAGTTTCGGGCTTAGCGGCACCTACGAGCAGTACTTC. It encodes CASSFGLSGTYEQYF.

The V gene is TRBV19, the J gene TRBJ1-5, with 7 bases that match TRBD1. Unmatched junction bases numbered 13, after V lost 3 bases and J lost 2 bases. The CDR3 loop spans 18 amino acids. CDR1 and CDR2 (germline): LNHDA, SQIVND (reference sequence). The CDR3 region is CASSMVLSRQGRNQPQHF. In DNA form, the CDR3 reads TGTGCCAGTAGTATGGTCCTGTCGAGACAGGGTCGCAATCAGCCCCAGCATTTT.

The rearrangement joins TRBV19 to TRBJ2-1; TRBD2 agrees at 7 bases. CDR1 is LNHDA, CDR2 SQIVND, per germline (reference sequence). The CDR3 has 13 amino acids. V lost 6 bases and J lost 5; bases outside the gene matches: 4. CDR3 nucleotide sequence: TGTGCCAGTAGGAACCTAGCGGACAATGAGCAGTTCTTC. Amino acid sequence: CASRNLADNEQFF.

This chain links TRBV19 with TRBJ2-3, with 8 bases matching TRBD2. The germline CDR1 and CDR2 sequences are LNHDA and SQIVND (reference sequence). V dropped 6 bases and J dropped 3; count of bases not matched to a gene: 8. The CDR3 covers 15 residues. CDR3 nucleotide sequence: TGTGCCAGTAGCACTGGAGCGGGAGCTACAGATACGCAGTATTTT. It specifies CASSTGAGATDTQYF.

The gene calls are TRBV6-2 or TRBV6-3 and TRBJ1-5; 8 bases match TRBD1. The CDR3 length is 19 residues. V was pared by 2 bases and J by 9 bases, with 21 bases of the junction left unmatched. Germline V CDR1 and CDR2: MNHEY, SVGEGT. The CDR3 loop is CASSYPQGAGMLLHLPQHF. In DNA form, the CDR3 reads TGTGCCAGCAGTTACCCCCAGGGGGCCGGGATGCTCCTTCATCTGCCCCAGCATTTT.

The chain carries TRBV19 and TRBJ2-7; 8 bases match TRBD1. This CDR3 contains 13 residues. V was clipped by 7 bases and J by 4 bases; unmatched bases: 6. Germline V lookup: CDR1 LNHDA, CDR2 SQIVND (reference sequence). CDR3 region: CASTGQGSYEQYF. The CDR3 nucleotides are TGTGCCAGTACCGGACAGGGATCGTACGAGCAGTACTTC.

The CDR3 DNA is TGTGCCAGCAGCACCCTTGACAGGAGCTCCTACAATGAGCAGTTCTTC. This gives the protein CASSTLDRSSYNEQFF. The chain recombines TRBV4-2 with TRBJ2-1; D might be TRBD1 (6 bases). The CDR3 runs to 16 residues. Between the trimmed V and J ends, which lost 5 bases and 0 bases, there was a span of 14 bases. Germline V gene lookup returns CDR1 LGHNA and CDR2 YNFKEQ.

V usage is TRBV19 and J usage is TRBJ1-5; 8 bases are shared with TRBD1. V lost 3 bases and J lost 2; bases outside the gene matches: 9. The CDR3 is 17 amino acids. From germline, CDR1 is LNHDA and CDR2 SQIVND (reference sequence). CDR3 protein: CASSIRDRTDGNQPQHF. CDR3 sequence (DNA): TGTGCCAGTAGTATCCGGGACAGGACGGATGGCAATCAGCCCCAGCATTTT. The variable domain in full, with the rest retrieved from reference TRBV19 and TRBJ1-5, is DGGITQSPKYLFRKEGQNVTLSCEQNLNHDAMYWYRQDPGQGLRLIYYSQIVNDFQKGDIAEGYSVSREKKESFPLTVTSAQKNPTAFYLCASSIRDRTDGNQPQHFGDGTRLSIL.

The chain carries TRBV2 and TRBJ2-3; TRBD2 matches at 8 bases. The CDR3 sequence is 16 residues long. V gave up 6 bases and J gave up 1 base; unmatched junction bases: 9. CDR1 SNHLY and CDR2 FYNNEI come from the germline V gene. CDR3: CASSARVAGRTDTQYF. The CDR3 DNA reads as TGTGCCAGCAGCGCCCGGGTAGCGGGACGCACAGATACGCAGTATTTT.

The rearrangement uses TRBV30 and TRBJ1-5; 7 positions agree with TRBD1. The ends lost 2 bases at V and 7 bases at J; junction bases unmatched: 5. Germline values: CDR1 GTSNPN, CDR2 SVGIG (reference sequence). The CDR3 is 13 residues long. CDR3 coding DNA: TGTGCCTGGAGTCTCACAGGGGACCAGCCCCAGCATTTT. Encoded protein: CAWSLTGDQPQHF.